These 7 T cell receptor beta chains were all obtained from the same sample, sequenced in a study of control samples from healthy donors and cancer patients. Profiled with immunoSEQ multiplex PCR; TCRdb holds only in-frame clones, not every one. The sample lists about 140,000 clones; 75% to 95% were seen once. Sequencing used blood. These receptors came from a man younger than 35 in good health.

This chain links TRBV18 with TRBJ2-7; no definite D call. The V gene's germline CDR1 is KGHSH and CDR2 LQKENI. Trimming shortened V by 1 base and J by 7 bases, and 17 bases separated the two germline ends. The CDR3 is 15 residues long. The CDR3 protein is CASSPLEIRTSEQYF. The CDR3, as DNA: TGTGCCAGCTCACCACTTGAGATAAGGACGAGTGAGCAGTACTTC.

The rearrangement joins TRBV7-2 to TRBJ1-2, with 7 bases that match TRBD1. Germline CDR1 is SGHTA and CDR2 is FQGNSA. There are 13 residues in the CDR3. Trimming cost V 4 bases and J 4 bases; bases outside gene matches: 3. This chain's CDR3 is CASSSGGFYGYTF. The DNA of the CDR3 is TGTGCCAGCAGCTCAGGGGGTTTCTATGGCTACACCTTC.

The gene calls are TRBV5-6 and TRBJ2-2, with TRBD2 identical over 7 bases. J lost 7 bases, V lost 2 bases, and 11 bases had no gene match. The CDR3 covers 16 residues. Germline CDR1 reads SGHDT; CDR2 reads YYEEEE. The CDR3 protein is CASSLSGGPPIGELFF. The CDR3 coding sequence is TGTGCCAGCAGCTTATCGGGGGGACCTCCTATCGGGGAGCTGTTTTTT.

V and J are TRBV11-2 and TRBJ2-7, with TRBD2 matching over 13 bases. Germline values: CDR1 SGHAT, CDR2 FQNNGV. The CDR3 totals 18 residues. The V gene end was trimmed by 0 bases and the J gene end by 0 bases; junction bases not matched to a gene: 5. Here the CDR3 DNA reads TGTGCCAGCAGCTTAGATGGGACTAGCGGGGTAAGCTCCTACGAGCAGTACTTC. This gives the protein CASSLDGTSGVSSYEQYF.

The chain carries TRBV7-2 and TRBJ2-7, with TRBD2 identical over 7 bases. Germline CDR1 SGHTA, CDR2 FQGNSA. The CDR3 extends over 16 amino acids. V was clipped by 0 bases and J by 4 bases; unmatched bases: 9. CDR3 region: CASSLADWEGGYEQYF. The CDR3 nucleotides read TGTGCCAGCAGCTTAGCGGATTGGGAGGGAGGATACGAGCAGTACTTC.

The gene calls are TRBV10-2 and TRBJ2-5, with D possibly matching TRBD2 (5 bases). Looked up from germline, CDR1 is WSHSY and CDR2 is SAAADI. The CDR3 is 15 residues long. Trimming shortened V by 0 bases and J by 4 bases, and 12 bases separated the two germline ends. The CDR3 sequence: CASSESVGRGETQYF. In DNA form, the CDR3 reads TGCGCCAGCAGTGAGTCGGTAGGACGGGGAGAGACCCAGTACTTC.

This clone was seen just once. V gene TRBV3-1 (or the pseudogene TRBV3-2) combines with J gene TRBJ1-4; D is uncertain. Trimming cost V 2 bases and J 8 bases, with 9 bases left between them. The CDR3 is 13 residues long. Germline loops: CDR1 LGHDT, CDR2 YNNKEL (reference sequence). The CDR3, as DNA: TGTGCCAGCAGCCAATTACCTAGGGAAAAACTGTTTTTT. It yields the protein CASSQLPREKLFF.